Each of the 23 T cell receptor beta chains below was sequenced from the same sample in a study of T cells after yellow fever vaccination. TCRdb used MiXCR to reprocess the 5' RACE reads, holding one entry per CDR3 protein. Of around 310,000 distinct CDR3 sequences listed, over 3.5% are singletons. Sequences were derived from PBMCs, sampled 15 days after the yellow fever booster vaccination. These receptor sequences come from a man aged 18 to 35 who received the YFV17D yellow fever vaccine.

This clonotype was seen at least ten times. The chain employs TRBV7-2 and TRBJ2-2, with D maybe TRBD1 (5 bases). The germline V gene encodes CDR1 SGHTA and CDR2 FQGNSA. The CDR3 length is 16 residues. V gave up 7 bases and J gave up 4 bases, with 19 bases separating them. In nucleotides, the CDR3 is TGTGCCAGCAACCACGGTTTGGCAGGGCGCACCGGGGAGCTGTTTTTT. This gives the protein CASNHGLAGRTGELFF.

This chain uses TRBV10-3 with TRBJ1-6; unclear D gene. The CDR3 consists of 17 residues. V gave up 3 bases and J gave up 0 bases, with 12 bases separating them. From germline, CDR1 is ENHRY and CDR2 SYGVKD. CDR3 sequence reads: CAISELGSSSYNSPLHF. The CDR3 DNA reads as TGTGCCATCAGTGAATTGGGCAGCAGCTCCTATAATTCACCCCTCCACTTT.

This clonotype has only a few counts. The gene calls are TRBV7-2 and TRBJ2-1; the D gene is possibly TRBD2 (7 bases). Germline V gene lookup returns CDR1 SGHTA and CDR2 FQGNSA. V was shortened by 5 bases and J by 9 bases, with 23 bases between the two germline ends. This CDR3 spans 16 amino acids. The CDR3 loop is CASSQRAGGGIGEQFF. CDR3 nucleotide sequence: TGTGCCAGCAGCCAAAGGGCTGGCGGGGGCATAGGTGAGCAGTTCTTC.

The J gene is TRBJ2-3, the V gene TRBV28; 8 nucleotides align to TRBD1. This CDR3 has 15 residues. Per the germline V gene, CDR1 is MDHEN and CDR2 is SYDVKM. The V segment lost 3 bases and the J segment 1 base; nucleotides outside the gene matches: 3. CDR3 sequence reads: CASSLLDRGTDTQYF. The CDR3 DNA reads TGTGCCAGCAGTTTGTTGGACAGGGGCACAGATACGCAGTATTTT. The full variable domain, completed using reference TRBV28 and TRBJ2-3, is DVKVTQSSRYLVKRTGEKVFLECVQDMDHENMFWYRQDPGLGLRLIYFSYDVKMKEKGDIPEGYSVSREKKERFSLILESASTNQTSMYLCASSLLDRGTDTQYFGPGTRLTVL.

DNA for the CDR3: TGTGCCACCAGTGATCCCCAAGCCTTCTATGGCTACACCTTC. Translation gives CATSDPQAFYGYTF. The chain employs TRBV24-1 and TRBJ1-2; D is uncertain. V was clipped by 3 bases and J by 4 bases, with 11 bases between them. CDR3 length: 14 amino acids. Germline CDR1 KGHDR, CDR2 SFDVKD.

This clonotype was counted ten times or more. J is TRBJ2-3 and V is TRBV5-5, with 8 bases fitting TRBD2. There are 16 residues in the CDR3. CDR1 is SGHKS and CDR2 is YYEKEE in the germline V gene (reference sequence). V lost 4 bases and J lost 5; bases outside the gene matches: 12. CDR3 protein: CASSQAGSGEVDTQYF. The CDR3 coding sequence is TGTGCCAGCAGCCAAGCAGGTAGCGGGGAGGTAGATACGCAGTATTTT.

CDR3 nucleotide sequence: TGCAGCGCTGCGGGCTCTGGGGCCAACGTCCTGACTTTC. Its translation is CSAAGSGANVLTF. The rearrangement joins TRBV29-1 to TRBJ2-6, with D possibly TRBD2 on 5 matching bases. Germline V lookup: CDR1 SQVTM, CDR2 ANQGSEA. Deletions cut 7 bases from V and 0 bases from J, with 7 bases between. CDR3 length: 13 residues.

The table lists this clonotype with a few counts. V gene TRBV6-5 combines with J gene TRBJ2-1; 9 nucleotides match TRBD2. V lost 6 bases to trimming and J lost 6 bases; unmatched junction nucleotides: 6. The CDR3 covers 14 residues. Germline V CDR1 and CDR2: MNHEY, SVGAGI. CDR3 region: CASRPGTSPNEQFF. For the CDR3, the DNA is TGTGCCAGCAGACCAGGGACTAGCCCCAATGAGCAGTTCTTC.

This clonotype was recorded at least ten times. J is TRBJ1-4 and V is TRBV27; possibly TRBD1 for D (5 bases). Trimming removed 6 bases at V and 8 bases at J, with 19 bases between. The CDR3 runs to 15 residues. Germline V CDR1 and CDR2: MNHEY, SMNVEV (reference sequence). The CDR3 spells CASSPGTPWKEKLFF. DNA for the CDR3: TGTGCCAGCAGCCCCGGGACCCCATGGAAAGAAAAACTGTTTTTT. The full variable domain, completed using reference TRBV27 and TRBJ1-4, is EAQVTQNPRYLITVTGKKLTVTCSQNMNHEYMSWYRQDPGLGLRQIYYSMNVEVTDKGDVPEGYKVSRKEKRNFPLILESPSPNQTSLYFCASSPGTPWKEKLFFGSGTQLSVL.

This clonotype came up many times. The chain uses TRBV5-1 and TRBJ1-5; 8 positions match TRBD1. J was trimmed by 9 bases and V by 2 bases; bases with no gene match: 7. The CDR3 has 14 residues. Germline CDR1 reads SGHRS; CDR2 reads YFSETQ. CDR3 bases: TGCGCCAGCAGCTTATTACAGGGGGGGAGGCCCCAGCATTTT. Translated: CASSLLQGGRPQHF.

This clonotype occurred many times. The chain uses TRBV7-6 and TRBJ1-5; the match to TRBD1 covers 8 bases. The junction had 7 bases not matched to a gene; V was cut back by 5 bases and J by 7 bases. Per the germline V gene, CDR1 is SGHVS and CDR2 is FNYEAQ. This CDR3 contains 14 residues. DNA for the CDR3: TGTGCCAGCAGCACGGACAGGGAGGGACAGCCCCAGCATTTT. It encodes CASSTDREGQPQHF.

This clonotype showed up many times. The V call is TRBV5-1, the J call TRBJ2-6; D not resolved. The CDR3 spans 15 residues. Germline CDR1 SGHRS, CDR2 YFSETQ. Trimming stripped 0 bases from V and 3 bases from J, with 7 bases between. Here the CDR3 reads CASSLGGVGANVLTF. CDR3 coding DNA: TGCGCCAGCAGCTTGGGCGGTGTTGGGGCCAACGTCCTGACTTTC.

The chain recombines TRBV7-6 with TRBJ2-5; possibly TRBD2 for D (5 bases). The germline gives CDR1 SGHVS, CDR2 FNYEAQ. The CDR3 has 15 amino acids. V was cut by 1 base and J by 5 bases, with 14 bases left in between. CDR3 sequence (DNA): TGTGCCAGCAGCTTAGAGACCTCGGGAAGGGAGACCCAGTACTTC. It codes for CASSLETSGRETQYF. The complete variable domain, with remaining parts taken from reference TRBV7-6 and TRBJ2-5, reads GAGVSQSPRYKVTKRGQDVALRCDPISGHVSLYWYRQALGQGPEFLTYFNYEAQQDKSGLPNDRFSAERPEGSISTLTIQRTEQRDSAMYRCASSLETSGRETQYFGPGTRLLVL.

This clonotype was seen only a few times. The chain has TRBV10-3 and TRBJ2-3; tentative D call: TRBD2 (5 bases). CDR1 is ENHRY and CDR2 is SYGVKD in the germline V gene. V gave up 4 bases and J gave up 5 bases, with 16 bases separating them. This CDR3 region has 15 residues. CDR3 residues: CAISVAPGSEDTQYF. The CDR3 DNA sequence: TGTGCCATCAGTGTAGCGCCGGGCTCGGAAGATACGCAGTATTTT.

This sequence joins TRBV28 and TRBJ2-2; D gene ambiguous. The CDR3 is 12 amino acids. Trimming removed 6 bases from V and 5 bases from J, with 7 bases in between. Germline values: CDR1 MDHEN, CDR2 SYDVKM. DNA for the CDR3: TGTGCCAGCAGGACCGGAACCGGGGAGCTGTTTTTT. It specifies CASRTGTGELFF.

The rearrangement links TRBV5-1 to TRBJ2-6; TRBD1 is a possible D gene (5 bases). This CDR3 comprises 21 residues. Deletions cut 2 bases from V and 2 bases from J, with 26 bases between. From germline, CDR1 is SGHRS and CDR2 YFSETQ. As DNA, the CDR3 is TGCGCCAGCAGCTTCCGACTGGCGACAGCCGAGCTTCGTCCTGGGGCCAACGTCCTGACTTTC. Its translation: CASSFRLATAELRPGANVLTF.

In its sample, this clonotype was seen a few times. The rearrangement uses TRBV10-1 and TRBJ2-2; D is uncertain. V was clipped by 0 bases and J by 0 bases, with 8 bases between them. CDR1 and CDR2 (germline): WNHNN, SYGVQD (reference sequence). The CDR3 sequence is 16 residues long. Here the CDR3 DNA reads TGCGCCAGCAGTGAGTCTGGTGACCCGAACACCGGGGAGCTGTTTTTT. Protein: CASSESGDPNTGELFF.

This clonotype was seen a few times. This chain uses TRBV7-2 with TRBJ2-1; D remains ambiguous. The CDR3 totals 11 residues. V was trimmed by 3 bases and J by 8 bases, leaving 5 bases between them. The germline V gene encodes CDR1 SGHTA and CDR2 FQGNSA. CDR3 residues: CASSLYYEQFF. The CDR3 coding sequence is TGTGCCAGCAGCTTGTACTATGAGCAGTTCTTC.

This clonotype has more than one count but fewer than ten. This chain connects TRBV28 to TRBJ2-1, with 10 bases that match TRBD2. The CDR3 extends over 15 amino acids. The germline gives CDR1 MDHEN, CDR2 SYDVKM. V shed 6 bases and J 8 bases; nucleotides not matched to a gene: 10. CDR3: CASRGPGLATDEQFF. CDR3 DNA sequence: TGTGCCAGCAGGGGACCGGGACTAGCGACCGATGAGCAGTTCTTC. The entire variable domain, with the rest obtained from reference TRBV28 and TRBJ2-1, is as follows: DVKVTQSSRYLVKRTGEKVFLECVQDMDHENMFWYRQDPGLGLRLIYFSYDVKMKEKGDIPEGYSVSREKKERFSLILESASTNQTSMYLCASRGPGLATDEQFFGPGTRLTVL.

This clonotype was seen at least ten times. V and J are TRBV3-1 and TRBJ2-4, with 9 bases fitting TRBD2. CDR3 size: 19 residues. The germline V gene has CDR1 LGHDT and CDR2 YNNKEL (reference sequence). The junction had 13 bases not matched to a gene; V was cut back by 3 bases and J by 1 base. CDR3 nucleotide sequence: TGTGCCAGCAGCCACACGGGGACTAGCCGTCGGGGGGCCAAAAACATTCAGTACTTC. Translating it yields CASSHTGTSRRGAKNIQYF.

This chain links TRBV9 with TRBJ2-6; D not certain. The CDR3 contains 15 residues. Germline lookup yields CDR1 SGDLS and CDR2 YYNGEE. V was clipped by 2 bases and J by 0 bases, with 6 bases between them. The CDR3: CASSVRNSGANVLTF. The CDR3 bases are TGTGCCAGCAGCGTTAGGAACTCTGGGGCCAACGTCCTGACTTTC. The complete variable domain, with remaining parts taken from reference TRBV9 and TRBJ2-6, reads DSGVTQTPKHLITATGQRVTLRCSPRSGDLSVYWYQQSLDQGLQFLIQYYNGEERAKGNILERFSAQQFPDLHSELNLSSLELGDSALYFCASSVRNSGANVLTFGAGSRLTVL.

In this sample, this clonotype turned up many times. The CDR3 nucleotides read TGTGCCAGCAGTTACATAACAGGAGGGAACACTGAAGCTTTCTTT. Its protein product is CASSYITGGNTEAFF. This chain joins TRBV6-5 and TRBJ1-1, with D perhaps TRBD1 (5 bases). The germline V gene encodes CDR1 MNHEY and CDR2 SVGAGI. The CDR3 spans 15 residues. V lost 2 bases and J 1 base, leaving 11 bases between the germline ends.

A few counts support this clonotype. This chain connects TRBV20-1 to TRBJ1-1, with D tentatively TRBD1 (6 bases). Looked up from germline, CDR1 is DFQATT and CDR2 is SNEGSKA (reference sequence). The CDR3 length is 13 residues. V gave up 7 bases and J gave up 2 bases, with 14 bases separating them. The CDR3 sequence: CSVVLQGNTEAFF. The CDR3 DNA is TGCAGTGTCGTACTACAGGGAAACACTGAAGCTTTCTTT.